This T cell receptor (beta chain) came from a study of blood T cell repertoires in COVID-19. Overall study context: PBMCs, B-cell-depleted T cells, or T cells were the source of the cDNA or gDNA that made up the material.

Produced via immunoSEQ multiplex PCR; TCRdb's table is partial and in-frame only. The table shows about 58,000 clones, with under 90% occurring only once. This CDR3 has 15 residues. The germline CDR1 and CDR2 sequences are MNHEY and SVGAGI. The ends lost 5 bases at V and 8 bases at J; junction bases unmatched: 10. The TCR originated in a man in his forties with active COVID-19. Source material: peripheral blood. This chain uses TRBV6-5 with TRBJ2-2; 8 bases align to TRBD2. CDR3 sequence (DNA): TGTGCCAGCAGTACGGGGGGGTCTCCCCAAGGGGAGCTGTTTTTT. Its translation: CASSTGGSPQGELFF.